These 8 T cell receptor beta chains originate from one sample sequenced in a study of T-cell reconstitution after alpha-beta-depleted transplantation in children. Researchers prepared the TCRbeta library using unique molecular identifiers, the study reports. TCRdb recomputed calls from the PCR reads with MiXCR, one row per CDR3 protein. The sample contains about 980,000 distinct CDR3 sequences, roughly 29% of which appear only once. The starting material was PBMCs, mostly from graft donor cells, obtained 360 days after TCRalphabeta/CD19-depleted stem cell transplant. Receptors originate from a boy less than two years old who had a stem cell transplant for SCID, so the T cells may come from the graft donor.

J is TRBJ2-7 and V is TRBV28, with a possible D match to TRBD1 (6 bases). The CDR3 is 14 residues long. The germline CDR1 and CDR2 sequences are MDHEN and SYDVKM. Deletions cut 6 bases from V and 1 base from J, with 13 bases between. The CDR3 region is CASRSQGNSYEQYF. CDR3 DNA: TGTGCCAGCAGATCCCAGGGGAATTCCTACGAGCAGTACTTC.

This clonotype was counted a few times. The rearrangement links TRBV11-3 to TRBJ2-1; 11 bases are a match to TRBD1. Germline V lookup: CDR1 SGHNT, CDR2 YENEEA. V gave up 5 bases and J gave up 1 base; unmatched junction bases: 7. This CDR3 has 17 residues. As DNA, the CDR3 is TGTGCCAGCAGCCAAGGACAGGGGGCTCCATCCTACAATGAGCAGTTCTTC. This codes for CASSQGQGAPSYNEQFF.

The table lists this clonotype with a few counts. V usage is TRBV5-6 and J usage is TRBJ1-5, with D unresolved. The CDR3 extends over 12 amino acids. V was shortened by 4 bases and J by 7 bases, with 9 bases between the two germline ends. The V gene's germline CDR1 is SGHDT and CDR2 YYEEEE. The CDR3 DNA reads TGTGCCAGCAGCGATGCCCCCCAGCCCCAGCATTTT. Translated, it gives CASSDAPQPQHF.

CDR3 sequence: CASSPWTGPNQPQHF. The DNA of the CDR3 is TGCGCCAGCAGCCCCTGGACGGGACCTAATCAGCCCCAGCATTTT. V and J are TRBV5-1 and TRBJ1-5; D possibly corresponds to TRBD1 (5 bases). The CDR3 length is 15 residues. CDR1 and CDR2 from the germline V gene are SGHRS and YFSETQ. V lost 4 bases to trimming and J lost 4 bases, with 15 bases between them.

The chain joins TRBV4-1 to TRBJ2-5, with D unresolved. CDR1 and CDR2 from the germline V gene are MGHRA and YSYEKL. The CDR3 loop spans 16 amino acids. The V gene lost 2 bases and the J gene lost 5 bases, with 18 bases spanning the gap. CDR3 nucleotides: TGCGCCAGCAGCCAACATGGAAGGTTCAAGGAGGAGACCCAGTACTTC. This codes for CASSQHGRFKEETQYF.

For the CDR3, the DNA is TGTGCCAGCAGCGTAGGAAGTTTCAGGACAGGGGGCATCGGTTCTGGGGCCAACGTCCTGACTTTC. Protein: CASSVGSFRTGGIGSGANVLTF. This chain joins TRBV9 and TRBJ2-6; TRBD1 matches 11 bases. The CDR3 length is 22 residues. Germline CDR1 is SGDLS and CDR2 is YYNGEE. V lost 0 bases, J lost 1 base, and 15 bases stayed unmatched.

This clonotype was seen many times. The chain couples TRBV5-1 to TRBJ2-7, with D possibly TRBD1 on 7 matching bases. The CDR3 is made up of 14 amino acids. Germline V CDR1 and CDR2: SGHRS, YFSETQ. Trimming took off 4 bases at V and 0 bases at J, with 11 bases between the two ends. The CDR3 loop is CASSPGGPSYEQYF. The CDR3 DNA follows: TGCGCCAGCAGCCCAGGGGGGCCCTCCTACGAGCAGTACTTC.

This clonotype was detected only a few times. V gene TRBV5-1 combines with J gene TRBJ1-1; 7 positions match TRBD1. Germline V gene sequence: CDR1 SGHRS, CDR2 YFSETQ. V was pared by 4 bases and J by 3 bases, with 6 bases of the junction left unmatched. The CDR3 length is 14 residues. The CDR3 protein is CASSGGQLHTEAFF. The CDR3 DNA reads as TGCGCCAGCAGCGGGGGACAGCTACACACTGAAGCTTTCTTT.